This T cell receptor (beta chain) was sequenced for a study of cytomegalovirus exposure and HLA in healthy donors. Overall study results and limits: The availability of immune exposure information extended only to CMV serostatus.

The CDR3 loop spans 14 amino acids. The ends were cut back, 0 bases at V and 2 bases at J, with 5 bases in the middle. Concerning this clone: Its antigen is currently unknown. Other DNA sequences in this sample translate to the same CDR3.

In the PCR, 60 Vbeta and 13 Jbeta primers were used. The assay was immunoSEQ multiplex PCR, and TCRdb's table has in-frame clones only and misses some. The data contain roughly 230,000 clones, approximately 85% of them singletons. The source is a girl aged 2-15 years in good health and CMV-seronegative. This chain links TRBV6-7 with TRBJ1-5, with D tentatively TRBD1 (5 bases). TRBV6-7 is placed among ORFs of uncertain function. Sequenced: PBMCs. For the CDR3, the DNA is TGTGCCAGCAGTTACTCAGGGGGCAATCAGCCCCAGCATTTT. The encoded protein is CASSYSGGNQPQHF.